The 23 T cell receptor beta chains below all came from one sample that was sequenced in a study of T cell changes during pregnancy in multiple sclerosis. Assay: immunoSEQ multiplex PCR; the TCRdb copy retains only in-frame clones and omits some. The data contain over 30,000 clones, approximately 88% of them singletons. Specimen: CD4+ T cells from peripheral blood mononuclear cells, collected before pregnancy. The receptors shown here come from a female donor with multiple sclerosis, enrolled in a pregnancy study.

The CDR3 nucleotides are TGTGCCAGTAGACGGACGACAGGGGGCATATATGAGCAGTTCTTC. This codes for CASRRTTGGIYEQFF. V is TRBV19 and J is TRBJ2-1, with TRBD1 matching 10 bases. This CDR3 is 15 amino acids long. Germline loops: CDR1 LNHDA, CDR2 SQIVND (reference sequence). The junction had 10 bases not matched to a gene; V was cut back by 6 bases and J by 8 bases.

This CDR3 reads CASSLDAGAPETQYF. CDR3 sequence (DNA): TGTGCCAGCAGCTTAGACGCGGGGGCCCCGGAGACCCAGTACTTC. The rearrangement links TRBV7-2 to TRBJ2-5; perhaps TRBD2 as D (7 bases). Germline assignment: CDR1 SGHTA and CDR2 FQGNSA. The CDR3 has 15 amino acids. V lost 1 base to trimming and J lost 5 bases, with 14 bases between them.

V and J are TRBV7-8 and TRBJ1-1; 7 bases map to TRBD1. The germline CDR1 and CDR2 sequences are SGHVS and FQNEAQ. This CDR3 contains 16 residues. The ends lost 1 base at V and 1 base at J; junction bases unmatched: 6. CDR3 protein: CASSLGQGLRNTEAFF. CDR3 bases: TGTGCCAGCAGCTTAGGACAGGGTTTGAGGAACACTGAAGCTTTCTTT.

The J gene is TRBJ1-2, the V gene TRBV19; TRBD1 agrees at 7 bases. This CDR3 is 13 amino acids long. Per the germline V gene, CDR1 is LNHDA and CDR2 is SQIVND (reference sequence). The trim removed 6 bases at V and 6 bases at J, leaving 7 bases unmatched. This CDR3 is CASSPTGEDGYTF. CDR3 sequence (DNA): TGTGCCAGTAGCCCCACAGGGGAGGATGGCTACACCTTC.

The rearrangement links TRBV14 to TRBJ1-2; 8 bases agree with TRBD1. Germline assignment: CDR1 SGHDN and CDR2 FVKESK. V lost 4 bases and J lost 8; bases outside the gene matches: 15. CDR3 length: 16 amino acids. CDR3 amino acids: CASSREYGQGLRGYTF. The CDR3 nucleotides are TGTGCCAGCAGCCGGGAGTATGGACAGGGTCTCAGGGGCTACACCTTC.

This clone was counted once. The chain is built from TRBV28 and TRBJ2-7, with TRBD1 identical over 7 bases. Germline V gives CDR1 MDHEN, CDR2 SYDVKM. The CDR3 totals 14 residues. V lost 5 bases, J lost 1 base, and 5 bases stayed unmatched. The CDR3 sequence is CASSGTEISYEQYF. In nucleotides, the CDR3 is TGTGCCAGCAGTGGGACAGAGATTTCCTACGAGCAGTACTTC.

The rearrangement uses TRBV28 and TRBJ1-5, with D uncertain. Germline V lookup: CDR1 MDHEN, CDR2 SYDVKM. The CDR3 extends over 12 amino acids. V was pared by 4 bases and J by 8 bases, with 9 bases between. Here the CDR3 DNA reads TGTGCCAGCAGTTCTACTATGGAGCCCCAGCATTTT. Its protein product is CASSSTMEPQHF.

The chain recombines TRBV2 with TRBJ1-4; D not certain. Per the germline V gene, CDR1 is SNHLY and CDR2 is FYNNEI. Trimming shortened V by 4 bases and J by 8 bases, and 14 bases separated the two germline ends. The CDR3 length is 14 residues. CDR3 in amino acids: CASSVSGLVEKLFF. The CDR3, as DNA: TGTGCCAGCAGTGTGTCAGGCCTGGTAGAAAAACTGTTTTTT.

Comments on this clone: This same CDR3 is encoded by further DNA sequences in the sample. The chain has TRBV7-2 and TRBJ1-1, with 7 bases lining up with TRBD1. Trimming removed 5 bases from V and 3 bases from J; junction bases left unmatched: 3. CDR1 SGHTA and CDR2 FQGNSA come from the germline V gene. This CDR3 contains 13 residues. CDR3 protein: CASSPDRDTEAFF. CDR3 sequence (DNA): TGTGCCAGCAGCCCTGACAGGGACACTGAAGCTTTCTTT. Full variable domain (remainder filled in from reference TRBV7-2 and TRBJ1-1): GAGVSQSPSNKVTEKGKDVELRCDPISGHTALYWYRQSLGQGLEFLIYFQGNSAPDKSGLPSDRFSAERTGGSVSTLTIQRTQQEDSAVYLCASSPDRDTEAFFGQGTRLTVV.

The chain uses TRBV4-1 and TRBJ1-2; D may be TRBD1 (6 bases). The CDR3 contains 16 residues. Trimming pared 0 bases from V and 7 bases from J, leaving 18 bases between. Germline V gene sequence: CDR1 MGHRA, CDR2 YSYEKL. The CDR3 region is CASSQEGQGRIGGYTF. In nucleotides, the CDR3 is TGCGCCAGCAGCCAAGAAGGCCAGGGGAGAATCGGTGGCTACACCTTC.

The chain carries TRBV5-1 and TRBJ2-5, with a weak D call TRBD2 (7 bases). The CDR3 runs 15 residues. Trimming took 5 bases from V and 3 from J, leaving 17 bases between them. Germline CDR1 is SGHRS and CDR2 is YFSETQ. CDR3 protein: CASRLGEGDKETQYF. The DNA for the CDR3 is TGCGCCAGCAGACTTGGGGAGGGGGACAAAGAGACCCAGTACTTC.

V and J are TRBV25-1 and TRBJ2-3, with D perhaps TRBD2 (6 bases). Germline CDR1 and CDR2: MGHDK and SYGVNS. The V end was cut by 3 bases, the J end by 2 bases, with 15 bases between. CDR3 size: 16 residues. CDR3 in amino acids: CASSEGASDLTDTQYF. In DNA, the CDR3 is TGTGCCAGCAGTGAGGGAGCTAGCGATCTCACAGATACGCAGTATTTT.

This clone was observed once. V usage is TRBV6-6 and J usage is TRBJ2-7; TRBD2 aligns across 7 bases. Germline CDR1 is MNHNY and CDR2 is SVGAGI (reference sequence). With V trimmed by 5 bases and J by 7 bases, 8 bases remained unmatched. The length of the CDR3 is 13 residues. CDR3 protein: CASSPLWGGEQYF. The CDR3, as DNA: TGTGCCAGCAGTCCACTCTGGGGGGGGGAGCAGTACTTC.

The chain combines TRBV12-1 with TRBJ2-7; TRBD2 is the table's D call and was not checked against the DNA. TRBV12-1 counts as a pseudogene. The CDR3 covers 14 residues. CDR3 DNA: TGTGCCAGCAGTCGTCAGGAGGGGTACTACGAGCAGTACTTC. Its protein product is CASSRQEGYYEQYF.

The chain is built from TRBV9 and TRBJ2-7, with 7 bases matching TRBD1. The CDR3 extends over 14 amino acids. CDR1 SGDLS and CDR2 YYNGEE come from the germline V gene. The V segment lost 3 bases and the J segment 3 bases; nucleotides outside the gene matches: 6. CDR3: CASSAQGLGYEQYF. The CDR3 DNA follows: TGTGCCAGCAGCGCACAGGGGTTAGGCTACGAGCAGTACTTC.

The gene calls are TRBV18 and TRBJ1-1; unclear D gene. The V end was cut by 3 bases, the J end by 1 base, with 12 bases between. CDR1 is KGHSH, CDR2 LQKENI, per germline. This CDR3 is built from 15 residues. Written as DNA, the CDR3 is TGTGCCAGCTCACCGGGCGAGGGTCGGAACACTGAAGCTTTCTTT. It translates to CASSPGEGRNTEAFF.

The J gene is TRBJ1-1, the V gene TRBV5-1; TRBD1 aligns across 7 bases. Germline CDR1 and CDR2: SGHRS and YFSETQ. There are 14 residues in the CDR3. The trim removed 4 bases at V and 5 bases at J, leaving 8 bases unmatched. The CDR3: CASSQDPGGTEAFF. CDR3 nucleotides: TGCGCCAGCAGCCAAGACCCAGGGGGGACTGAAGCTTTCTTT. Filled out from reference TRBV5-1 and TRBJ1-1, the complete variable domain reads KAGVTQTPRYLIKTRGQQVTLSCSPISGHRSVSWYQQTPGQGLQFLFEYFSETQRNKGNFPGRFSGRQFSNSRSEMNVSTLELGDSALYLCASSQDPGGTEAFFGQGTRLTVV.

This clone was detected once. This chain uses TRBV30 with TRBJ1-5; no reliable D call. V lost 1 base, J lost 7 bases, and 11 bases lay in between. Germline V CDR1 and CDR2: GTSNPN, SVGIG (reference sequence). The CDR3 is made up of 13 amino acids. Written as DNA, the CDR3 is TGTGCCTGGAGTGGAGGGAATGGGCAGCCCCAGCATTTT. Translation: CAWSGGNGQPQHF.

This clone was seen a single time. This chain joins TRBV6-6 and TRBJ2-7, with 13 bases aligning to TRBD2. V shed 5 bases and J 2 bases; nucleotides not matched to a gene: 3. This CDR3 is 15 amino acids long. The germline CDR1 and CDR2 sequences are MNHNY and SVGAGI (reference sequence). CDR3 nucleotide sequence: TGTGCCAGCAGTCTCGGGACTAGCGGGACCTACGAGCAGTACTTC. It encodes CASSLGTSGTYEQYF.

This sequence joins TRBV16 and TRBJ2-1; 8 nucleotides align to TRBD1. V shed 4 bases, J shed 7 bases, and the junction held 0 bases outside the gene matches. This CDR3 contains 12 residues. CDR1 is KGHSY, CDR2 FQNENV, per germline. Here the CDR3 DNA reads TGTGCCAGCAGCCGGACAGGGAATGAGCAGTTCTTC. Protein: CASSRTGNEQFF.

This clone is a singleton in its sample. The DNA of the CDR3 is TGTGCCAGCTCATTGGACAGGGCCTACAATGAGCAGTTCTTC. This codes for CASSLDRAYNEQFF. The gene calls are TRBV18 and TRBJ2-1; 8 positions match TRBD1. CDR1 is KGHSH and CDR2 is LQKENI in the germline V gene. CDR3 size: 14 residues. With 5 bases clipped from V and 2 bases from J, the junction kept 2 bases outside the gene matches.

V is TRBV18 and J is TRBJ2-4; 7 nucleotides align to TRBD2. The CDR3 sequence is 16 residues long. The V segment lost 4 bases and the J segment 6 bases; nucleotides outside the gene matches: 12. The germline CDR1 and CDR2 sequences are KGHSH and LQKENI. CDR3 nucleotides: TGTGCCAGCTCACAGGGAGCAGCGGGAAGAATAAACATTCAGTACTTC. Protein sequence: CASSQGAAGRINIQYF.

DNA of the CDR3: TGCGCCAGCAGCTTGGAGGGGGTCAACACCGGGGAGCTGTTTTTT. Encoded protein: CASSLEGVNTGELFF. The V call is TRBV5-1, the J call TRBJ2-2; weak D call: TRBD1 (6 bases). Germline CDR1 reads SGHRS; CDR2 reads YFSETQ. This CDR3 comprises 15 residues. V lost 0 bases, J lost 2 bases, and 8 bases lay in between.